This T cell receptor beta chain is drawn from a study of shared T cell receptors in the human thymus. Profiled with immunoSEQ multiplex PCR; TCRdb holds only in-frame clones, not every one. This table holds roughly 660,000 clones, 70% to 90% found once. Germline-derived CDR1 and CDR2 are MDHEN and SYDVKM. This CDR3 contains 18 residues. V lost 5 bases to trimming and J lost 2 bases; unmatched junction nucleotides: 8. These data also featured in a second study, about human thymus T cells. As that study records: The donor group consisted of healthy Finnish infants who were having corrective surgery for congenital heart defects. Resections were taken during corrective heart surgery, and the thymus tissue came from these. V and J genes seemed to be used with bias in thymic and blood repertoires.

The chain recombines TRBV28 with TRBJ2-3; 15 nucleotides match TRBD2. The sequenced material came from thymocytes. This receptor was obtained from a boy under three years old with a congenital heart defect. CDR3 coding DNA: TGTGCCAGCAGTCCGACCGGGACTAGCGGGAGGCACACAGATACGCAGTATTTT. Protein: CASSPTGTSGRHTDTQYF.